These T cell receptor beta chains were read from a single sample in a study of CD8 T cells in Susac syndrome. Each CDR3 protein is one row after TCRdb ran MiXCR on the immunoSEQ multiplex PCR reads. The data show about 120,000 distinct CDR3 sequences, 94% seen once. Sequencing was done on a sample of CD4+ T cells from PBMCs. These receptors were obtained from a human donor in good health. Each CDR3 is given with its conserved first and last residue. A D gene is named only where the DNA matches it firmly. Expanded clones are given a class, and other clones once, few, many or no size at all.

17 | TRBJ1-5 | . | TRBD1 | TRBV18 | CASSRTQGADSNQPQHF | TGTGCCAGCTCACGGACGCAGGGGGCCGATAGCAATCAGCCCCAGCATTTT
12 | TRBJ2-1 | . | . | TRBV19 | CASNSPRSRPFF | TGTGCCAGTAACTCCCCGCGAAGTCGACCGTTCTTC
13 | TRBJ1-5 | once | . | TRBV6-1 | CASSQRDNQPQHF | TGTGCCAGCAGTCAGAGGGACAATCAGCCCCAGCATTTT
14 | TRBJ2-7 | few | . | TRBV4-2 | CASSLSRRPAEQYF | TGTGCCAGCAGCCTTAGCCGGAGGCCGGCCGAGCAGTACTTC
14 | TRBJ2-7 | . | . | TRBV7-2 | CASSLSGNRYEQYF | TGTGCCAGCAGCTTATCGGGTAACCGCTACGAGCAGTACTTC
17 | TRBJ2-1 | . | TRBD2 | TRBV12-3/TRBV12-4 | CASSLARSREGDNEQFF | TGTGCCAGCAGTTTAGCGAGGTCCCGGGAGGGTGACAATGAGCAGTTCTTC
17 | TRBJ1-5 | . | . | TRBV27 | CASSLGSAQGFGQPQHF | TGTGCCAGCAGTTTAGGTTCCGCTCAGGGTTTCGGTCAGCCCCAGCATTTT
12 | TRBJ2-7 | . | . | TRBV20-1 | CSTRRKGHEQYF | TGCAGTACTAGGAGGAAGGGCCACGAGCAGTACTTC
16 | TRBJ1-6 | . | . | TRBV28 | CASSSLTGSYNSPLHF | TGTGCCAGCAGTTCTTTAACGGGCTCCTATAATTCACCCCTCCACTTT
16 | TRBJ2-3 | . | . | TRBV7-3 | CASSRSGRGSTDTQYF | TGTGCCAGCAGCCGATCTGGGAGAGGTAGCACAGATACGCAGTATTTT
13 | TRBJ1-6 | . | . | TRBV10-3 | CAITHSSNSPLHF | TGTGCCATCACGCACAGCTCCAATTCACCCCTCCACTTT
14 | TRBJ1-2 | . | . | TRBV6-6 | CASSSFRRNHGYTF | TGTGCCAGCAGTTCATTCCGCAGGAACCATGGCTACACCTTC
14 | TRBJ2-3 | . | . | TRBV11-2 | CASTPEAPRDTQYF | TGTGCCAGCACCCCTGAGGCCCCGCGAGATACGCAGTATTTT
11 | TRBJ1-2 | . | . | TRBV30 | CAWTNGAGYTF | TGTGCCTGGACCAATGGGGCCGGCTACACCTTC
15 | TRBJ2-1 | . | TRBD2 | TRBV7-9 | CASSLTSGPRNEQFF | TGTGCCAGCAGCTTGACTAGCGGGCCCCGCAATGAGCAGTTCTTC
13 | TRBJ1-4 | . | . | TRBV18 | CASSSGMYEKLFF | TGTGCCAGCTCATCAGGGATGTATGAAAAACTGTTTTTT
13 | TRBJ2-1 | . | . | TRBV20-1 | CSASGWSSGEQFF | TGCAGTGCTAGCGGGTGGTCTTCGGGTGAGCAGTTCTTC
14 | TRBJ2-6 | once | . | TRBV23-1 | CASRPCSGANVLTF | TGCGCCAGCAGGCCTTGCTCTGGGGCCAACGTCCTGACTTTC
15 | TRBJ2-5 | . | . | TRBV5-1 | CASSLGALVEETQYF | TGCGCCAGCAGCTTGGGTGCGCTAGTAGAAGAGACCCAGTACTTC
11 | TRBJ2-7 | . | . | TRBV4-1 | CASSHRGEQYF | TGCGCCAGCAGCCACAGGGGCGAGCAGTACTTC
11 | TRBJ1-1 | . | . | TRBV5-1 | CASKENTEAFF | TGCGCCAGCAAGGAGAACACTGAAGCTTTCTTT
14 | TRBJ2-1 | . | . | TRBV20-1 | CSARGSAGTYEQFF | TGCAGTGCTAGAGGTAGTGCGGGGACCTATGAGCAGTTCTTC